The 22 T cell receptor beta chains given below trace back to one sample, sequenced in a study of T-cell reconstitution after alpha-beta-depleted transplantation in children. TCRbeta library construction was performed incorporating unique molecular identifiers. TCRdb reprocessed the PCR reads with MiXCR, giving one entry per CDR3 protein. The top ten hold around 2.3% of the sample, which has about 500,000 distinct CDR3 sequences, about 30% seen once. The sample in question was PBMCs from the stem cell graft donor, obtained from the stem cell graft. The receptors were gathered from a human donor who donated a stem cell graft to a child with aplastic anemia.

The chain uses TRBV6-1 and TRBJ2-2; 12 bases map to TRBD2. Germline V CDR1 and CDR2: MNHNS, SASEGT. The junction had 9 bases not matched to a gene; V was cut back by 5 bases and J by 5 bases. This CDR3 has 17 residues. Here the CDR3 reads CASSKTGLAGLTGELFF. As DNA, the CDR3 is TGTGCCAGCAGTAAAACGGGACTAGCGGGTCTTACCGGGGAGCTGTTTTTT.

The chain is built from TRBV20-1 and TRBJ2-2; the match to TRBD2 covers 8 bases. There are 12 residues in the CDR3. Germline assignment: CDR1 DFQATT and CDR2 SNEGSKA (reference sequence). CDR3 sequence reads: CRGQREIGELFF. CDR3 DNA sequence: TGCAGGGGTCAGCGGGAGATAGGGGAGCTGTTTTTT.

This clonotype was picked up a small number of times. The chain recombines TRBV12-3 or TRBV12-4 with TRBJ2-1; 12 nucleotides match TRBD2. The junction had 9 bases not matched to a gene; V was cut back by 5 bases and J by 7 bases. CDR3 length: 16 amino acids. The CDR3 region has the DNA TGTGCCAGCAGTACCGCTAGCGGGAGGGGAGGGAATGAGCAGTTCTTC. Residues: CASSTASGRGGNEQFF.

This clonotype was observed a few times. The chain uses TRBV12-3 or TRBV12-4 and TRBJ1-5; 7 nucleotides match TRBD1. With 5 bases clipped from V and 2 bases from J, the junction kept 9 bases outside the gene matches. This CDR3 contains 16 residues. CDR3 coding DNA: TGTGCCAGCAGTCCTCGACAGGGCGTGGGCAATCAGCCCCAGCATTTT. Residues: CASSPRQGVGNQPQHF.

This clonotype was counted only a few times. V usage is TRBV6-2 or TRBV6-3 and J usage is TRBJ2-7; D might be TRBD1 or TRBD2, each matching 6 bases. Germline V CDR1 and CDR2: MNHEY, SVGEGT. The length of the CDR3 is 17 residues. V gave up 2 bases and J gave up 2 bases, with 19 bases separating them. CDR3 in DNA: TGTGCCAGCAGTTACGATGTCCGGGGGCGGATCACCTACGAGCAGTACTTC. The encoded protein is CASSYDVRGRITYEQYF.

Only one count was recorded for this clonotype. J is TRBJ1-1 and V is TRBV30, with a weak D call TRBD1 (6 bases). This CDR3 region has 14 residues. CDR1 is GTSNPN and CDR2 is SVGIG in the germline V gene (reference sequence). V gave up 0 bases and J gave up 4 bases, with 12 bases separating them. CDR3 sequence (DNA): TGTGCCTGGAGTGTCGGGGGGCAGGTCACTGAAGCTTTCTTT. Translated, it gives CAWSVGGQVTEAFF.

The chain couples TRBV5-1 to TRBJ2-3, with a weak D call TRBD2 (5 bases). The CDR3 is 15 amino acids. With 4 bases removed from V and 2 bases from J, the gap between germline ends came to 14 bases. The V gene's germline CDR1 is SGHRS and CDR2 YFSETQ. The CDR3 DNA is TGCGCCAGCAGCGTGAGGACTGCGACCACAGATACGCAGTATTTT. It specifies CASSVRTATTDTQYF.

This chain uses TRBV29-1 with TRBJ1-1, with D possibly being TRBD1 (6 bases). CDR1 is SQVTM and CDR2 is ANQGSEA in the germline V gene. The CDR3 covers 13 residues. Trimming took 8 bases from V and 1 from J, leaving 14 bases between them. The CDR3 nucleotides read TGCAGCTCAGTAGGGGGTGAGAACACTGAAGCTTTCTTT. Residues: CSSVGGENTEAFF.

The CDR3 spells CASSSRLANEQFF. Here the CDR3 DNA reads TGCGCCAGCAGCTCGAGACTAGCCAATGAGCAGTTCTTC. The genes are TRBV5-1 and TRBJ2-1; 7 nucleotides match TRBD2. With 3 bases clipped from V and 6 bases from J, the junction kept 3 bases outside the gene matches. Germline V CDR1 and CDR2: SGHRS, YFSETQ. The CDR3 is 13 residues long.

This clonotype was recorded at least ten times. The chain recombines TRBV12-3 or TRBV12-4 with TRBJ2-7, with 11 positions matching TRBD2. The V segment lost 3 bases and the J segment 6 bases; nucleotides outside the gene matches: 13. The CDR3 contains 17 residues. For the CDR3, the DNA is TGTGCCAGCAGTTTTCTGAAACCCCTAGCGGGAGGTCCCGAGCAGTACGTC. Protein sequence: CASSFLKPLAGGPEQYV.

This clonotype came up a few times. The chain recombines TRBV6-4 with TRBJ1-1; 10 positions match TRBD1. V trimming: 3 bases; J trimming: 5 bases; junction bases outside the gene matches: 6. Germline V CDR1 and CDR2: MRHNA, SNTAGT. This CDR3 region has 15 residues. The CDR3 DNA reads TGTGCCAGCAGTGAGGTCGGGACAGGGGTAACTGAAGCTTTCTTT. This codes for CASSEVGTGVTEAFF.

This clonotype showed up just a few times. J is TRBJ2-4 and V is TRBV4-3; D is possibly TRBD2 (7 bases). The V gene's germline CDR1 is LGHNA and CDR2 YSLEER. V was cut by 1 base and J by 0 bases, with 13 bases left in between. This CDR3 region has 17 residues. The CDR3 nucleotides read TGCGCCAGCAGCCAAGGAGGGGGGGGACTAGCCAAAAACATTCAGTACTTC. It yields the protein CASSQGGGGLAKNIQYF.

CDR3 in DNA: TGTGCCATCAGTGCGGATAATGAAAAACTGTTTTTT. It encodes CAISADNEKLFF. The rearrangement links TRBV10-3 to TRBJ1-4; D gene ambiguous. CDR3 length equals 12 residues. Per the germline V gene, CDR1 is ENHRY and CDR2 is SYGVKD. Trimming pared 4 bases from V and 4 bases from J, leaving 4 bases between.

This clonotype was detected only a few times. The chain has TRBV6-5 and TRBJ2-3; D unclear. Germline loops: CDR1 MNHEY, CDR2 SVGAGI. Trimming took off 10 bases at V and 6 bases at J, with 11 bases between the two ends. The CDR3 contains 11 residues. The chain's CDR3 is CATSRSDTQYF. The DNA for the CDR3 is TGTGCCACCTCTAGATCGGATACGCAGTATTTT.

This clonotype was seen only a few times. The chain uses TRBV20-1 and TRBJ1-5; D unresolved. CDR3 length equals 13 residues. Germline CDR1 and CDR2: DFQATT and SNEGSKA (reference sequence). V was cut by 0 bases and J by 4 bases, with 7 bases left in between. CDR3 loop: CSAREAGNQPQHF. The CDR3 region has the DNA TGCAGTGCTAGAGAGGCCGGGAATCAGCCCCAGCATTTT.

This clonotype was counted between two and nine times. J is TRBJ2-3 and V is TRBV5-1; D gene uncertain. Germline CDR1 SGHRS, CDR2 YFSETQ. Trimming took 4 bases from V and 3 from J, leaving 6 bases between them. The CDR3 loop spans 12 amino acids. Here the CDR3 reads CASSKTTDTQYF. DNA for the CDR3: TGCGCCAGCAGCAAGACGACAGATACGCAGTATTTT. Supplemented by reference TRBV5-1 and TRBJ2-3, the full variable domain reads KAGVTQTPRYLIKTRGQQVTLSCSPISGHRSVSWYQQTPGQGLQFLFEYFSETQRNKGNFPGRFSGRQFSNSRSEMNVSTLELGDSALYLCASSKTTDTQYFGPGTRLTVL.

V is TRBV5-4 and J is TRBJ2-7, with D tentatively TRBD2 (5 bases). Per germline, CDR1 SGHNT and CDR2 YYREEE (reference sequence). V lost 2 bases and J 7 bases, leaving 13 bases between the germline ends. The CDR3 totals 13 residues. The CDR3 here is CASSFREGSEQYV. CDR3 nucleotides: TGTGCCAGCAGCTTCCGGGAAGGGTCTGAGCAGTACGTC.

This clonotype was detected a few times. V gene TRBV20-1 combines with J gene TRBJ1-6; D unresolved. The CDR3 runs to 14 residues. Germline assignment: CDR1 DFQATT and CDR2 SNEGSKA (reference sequence). Deletions cut 3 bases from V and 6 bases from J, with 12 bases between. The CDR3 region is CSASYAGPNSPLHF. The CDR3 DNA is TGCAGTGCTAGTTACGCGGGTCCTAATTCACCCCTCCACTTT.

The CDR3 bases are TGTGCCAGCGGTAGACGATACTACGAGCAGTACTTC. Translated, it gives CASGRRYYEQYF. This rearrangement joins TRBV7-2 to TRBJ2-7, with D uncertain. CDR3 length: 12 amino acids. Trimming removed 8 bases at V and 3 bases at J, with 11 bases between. CDR1 SGHTA and CDR2 FQGNSA come from the germline V gene.

The chain links TRBV19 to TRBJ2-7; D may correspond to TRBD1 or TRBD2 (5 bases each). This CDR3 has 15 amino acids. Germline-derived CDR1 and CDR2 are LNHDA and SQIVND (reference sequence). V was pared by 3 bases and J by 3 bases, with 15 bases between. CDR3 loop: CASSMGSGAGYEQYV. The CDR3 coding sequence is TGTGCCAGTAGTATGGGTAGTGGGGCGGGCTACGAGCAGTACGTC.

The chain employs TRBV7-6 and TRBJ2-3; no reliable D call. The CDR3 spans 16 residues. From germline, CDR1 is SGHVS and CDR2 FNYEAQ. V lost 3 bases to trimming and J lost 2 bases, with 15 bases between them. The CDR3 nucleotides are TGTGCCAGCAGCTTGTCGTTACACGGCACCACAGATACGCAGTATTTT. Amino acids: CASSLSLHGTTDTQYF.

The V and J genes are TRBV20-1 and TRBJ2-7; 8 bases agree with TRBD2. V was clipped by 4 bases and J by 6 bases; unmatched bases: 11. The CDR3 has 14 residues. Germline V gene sequence: CDR1 DFQATT, CDR2 SNEGSKA (reference sequence). Here the CDR3 DNA reads TGCAGTGCTAATACCGGGACTAGATTACCCGAGCAGTACTTC. This gives the protein CSANTGTRLPEQYF.